This TCR beta chain was documented in a study of blood T cell repertoires in COVID-19. Germline V gives CDR1 MGHRA, CDR2 YSYEKL. This CDR3 contains 16 residues. Trimming shortened V by 0 bases and J by 4 bases, and 15 bases separated the two germline ends. This table comes from immunoSEQ multiplex PCR, and its TCRdb copy is limited to in-frame clones, with some not included. The repertoire has around 500,000 clones, around 85% of them found once; the top ten carry under 4%. The sequencing sample was made of peripheral blood. V usage is TRBV4-1 and J usage is TRBJ1-1; D is possibly TRBD1 (6 bases). The TCR sequence derives from a human donor in a cohort sampled during active COVID-19. The CDR3 spells CASSQDLQGLGTEAFF. As DNA, the CDR3 is TGCGCCAGCAGCCAAGATCTACAGGGCTTGGGCACTGAAGCTTTCTTT.